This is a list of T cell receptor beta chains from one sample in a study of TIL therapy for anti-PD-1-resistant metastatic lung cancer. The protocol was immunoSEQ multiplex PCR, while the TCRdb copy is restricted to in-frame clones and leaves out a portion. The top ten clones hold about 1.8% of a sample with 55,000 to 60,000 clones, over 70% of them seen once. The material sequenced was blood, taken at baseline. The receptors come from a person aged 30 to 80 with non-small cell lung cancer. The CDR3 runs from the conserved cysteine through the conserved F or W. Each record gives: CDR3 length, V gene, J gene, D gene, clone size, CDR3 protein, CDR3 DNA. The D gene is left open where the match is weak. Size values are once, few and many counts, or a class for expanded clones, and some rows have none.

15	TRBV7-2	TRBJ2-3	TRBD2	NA	CASSLVSGVADTQYF	TGTGCCAGCAGCTTAGTGAGCGGGGTCGCAGATACGCAGTATTTT
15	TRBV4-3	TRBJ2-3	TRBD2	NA	CASSQDSGLAQPQYF	TGCGCCAGCAGCCAAGATTCGGGACTAGCACAGCCGCAGTATTTT
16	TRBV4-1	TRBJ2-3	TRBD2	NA	CASSRHTSGGTDTQYF	TGCGCCAGCAGCCGACATACTAGCGGGGGGACAGATACGCAGTATTTT
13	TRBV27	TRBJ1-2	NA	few	CASSLTGRDGYTF	TGTGCCAGCAGTTTAACGGGACGGGATGGCTACACCTTC
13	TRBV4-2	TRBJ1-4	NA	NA	CASSQERGEKLFF	TGTGCCAGCAGCCAAGAACGGGGGGAAAAACTGTTTTTT
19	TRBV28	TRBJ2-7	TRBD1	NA	CASRPRWGQILWSSYEQYF	TGTGCCAGCAGGCCGAGATGGGGACAGATCCTATGGAGCTCCTACGAGCAGTACTTC
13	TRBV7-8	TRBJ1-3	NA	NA	CASRGGSGNTIYF	TGTGCCAGCAGAGGGGGCTCTGGAAACACCATATATTTT
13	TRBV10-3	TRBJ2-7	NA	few	CAISDGGPYEQYF	TGTGCCATCAGTGATGGGGGGCCCTACGAGCAGTACTTC
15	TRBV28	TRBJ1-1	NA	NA	CASSSTGGARPEAFF	TGTGCCAGCAGTTCGACGGGGGGCGCTCGGCCTGAAGCTTTCTTT
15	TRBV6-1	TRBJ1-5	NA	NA	CASRGGWGSNQPQHF	TGTGCCAGCAGGGGGGGGTGGGGCAGCAATCAGCCCCAGCATTTT
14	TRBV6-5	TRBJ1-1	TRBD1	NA	CASSFRGRGTEAFF	TGTGCCAGCAGCTTCAGGGGGCGAGGGACTGAAGCTTTCTTT
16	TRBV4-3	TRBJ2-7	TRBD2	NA	CASSQVLAGGPYEQYF	TGCGCCAGCAGCCAAGTGCTAGCGGGAGGGCCTTACGAGCAGTACTTC
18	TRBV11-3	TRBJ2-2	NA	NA	CASSSEPGHTPWTGELFF	TGTGCCAGCAGCTCCGAACCTGGGCACACGCCGTGGACCGGGGAGCTGTTTTTT
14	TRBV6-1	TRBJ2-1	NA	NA	CSSSHRAGDNEQFF	TGTTCATCATCGCACAGGGCCGGGGACAATGAGCAGTTCTTC
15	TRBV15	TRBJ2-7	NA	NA	CATSRLELRGQEQYF	TGTGCCACCAGCAGGCTCGAATTAAGGGGCCAGGAGCAGTACTTC
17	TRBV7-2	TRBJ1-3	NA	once	CASSLYGQSSSGNTIYF	TGTGCCAGCAGCTTATACGGGCAGTCGAGCTCTGGAAACACCATATATTTT